A single sample gave rise to the 12 T cell receptor beta chains below, sequenced in a study of post-analysis software for immune sequencing data. Carried by the TCR beta cDNA libraries were unique molecular identifiers. In TCRdb, the PCR reads were re-called with MiXCR into one record per CDR3 protein. The table lists about 500,000 distinct CDR3 sequences, under 55% of them singletons, with 9.5% to 13% in the top ten. Study-level findings and limits: Among a few TRBV segments more frequent in patients than controls were TRBV5-6, TRBV5-1 and TRBV20-1.

Antigen specificity for these receptors is unknown. The sequencing input was blood. Receptor source: a girl under 18 with multiple sclerosis.

This rearrangement joins TRBV29-1 to TRBJ2-1; TRBD2 might be the D (5 bases). The V and J ends lost 4 bases and 7 bases respectively, with 8 bases between them. The germline V gene encodes CDR1 SQVTM and CDR2 ANQGSEA. The CDR3 is 11 residues long. Here the CDR3 reads CSVAGVNEQFF. DNA for the CDR3: TGCAGCGTTGCCGGGGTGAATGAGCAGTTCTTC.

This clonotype was seen a handful of times. The J gene is TRBJ2-1, the V gene TRBV3-1; D remains unclear. Trimming removed 0 bases at V and 9 bases at J, with 24 bases between. This CDR3 has 18 residues. Per the germline V gene, CDR1 is LGHDT and CDR2 is YNNKEL (reference sequence). Here the CDR3 DNA reads TGTGCCAGCAGCCAAGATCCGATGACTGGAGAGACCGGCGGTGAGCAGTTCTTC. Its translation: CASSQDPMTGETGGEQFF.

The sample holds a few counts of this clonotype. V usage is TRBV6-2 or TRBV6-3 and J usage is TRBJ2-3; no clear D. Trimming removed 6 bases at V and 4 bases at J, with 17 bases between. From germline, CDR1 is MNHEY and CDR2 SVGEGT. The CDR3 sequence is 15 residues long. CDR3 sequence: CASRKLSYSADTQYF. The CDR3 nucleotides read TGTGCCAGCAGGAAACTTTCGTACTCAGCAGATACGCAGTATTTT.

This clonotype was counted between two and nine times. The chain joins TRBV24-1 to TRBJ2-1; D is perhaps TRBD2 (5 bases). CDR3 length: 19 residues. Trimming stripped 0 bases from V and 1 base from J, with 18 bases between. The germline CDR1 and CDR2 sequences are KGHDR and SFDVKD. The CDR3 spells CATSDLGVATEGSYNEQFF. CDR3 nucleotide sequence: TGTGCCACCAGTGATTTGGGAGTAGCGACGGAAGGTTCCTACAATGAGCAGTTCTTC.

The J gene is TRBJ2-5, the V gene TRBV12-3 or TRBV12-4; 7 bases agree with TRBD1. V was clipped by 8 bases and J by 2 bases; unmatched bases: 8. This CDR3 is built from 14 residues. CDR3 in amino acids: CASRRDSAQETQYF. The CDR3 DNA reads TGTGCCAGCCGCCGGGACAGCGCTCAAGAGACCCAGTACTTC.

This clonotype showed up just once. V and J are TRBV2 and TRBJ1-5; the D is unclear. The V end lost 5 bases, the J end lost 0 bases, and 8 bases lay between the germline ends. Germline-derived CDR1 and CDR2 are SNHLY and FYNNEI. This CDR3 spans 14 amino acids. CDR3 loop: CASSPPDSNQPQHF. DNA of the CDR3: TGTGCCAGCAGTCCGCCGGATAGCAATCAGCCCCAGCATTTT. Based on the CDR3 plus reference TRBV2 and TRBJ1-5, the full variable domain is EPEVTQTPSHQVTQMGQEVILRCVPISNHLYFYWYRQILGQKVEFLVSFYNNEISEKSEIFDDQFSVERPDGSNFTLKIRSTKLEDSAMYFCASSPPDSNQPQHFGDGTRLSIL.

CDR3 sequence (DNA): TGTGCCAGCAGTTATGCGGGACAGAGCTCCTACGAGCAGTACTTC. Its translation: CASSYAGQSSYEQYF. The chain has TRBV28 and TRBJ2-7; perhaps TRBD1 as D (7 bases). V was clipped by 4 bases and J by 0 bases, with 13 bases between them. The CDR3 totals 15 residues. Germline V gene sequence: CDR1 MDHEN, CDR2 SYDVKM.

This clonotype was counted between two and nine times. The chain is built from TRBV7-2 and TRBJ2-3; 9 bases are shared with TRBD2. The germline gives CDR1 SGHTA, CDR2 FQGNSA. V lost 0 bases to trimming and J lost 3 bases; unmatched junction nucleotides: 7. This CDR3 comprises 17 residues. CDR3 amino acids: CASSLAPSGVGTDTQYF. The CDR3 DNA follows: TGTGCCAGCAGCTTAGCCCCTAGCGGGGTTGGGACAGATACGCAGTATTTT.

The rearrangement uses TRBV4-2 and TRBJ2-5; 11 nucleotides align to TRBD2. The end of the DNA is better explained by TRBJ2-7, so the J call may be wrong. The CDR3 length is 17 residues. CDR1 and CDR2 (germline): LGHNA, YNFKEQ. The CDR3 loop reads CASSQEGGLAAYYEQYF. CDR3 nucleotides: TGTGCCAGCAGCCAAGAAGGGGGACTAGCGGCCTACTACGAGCAGTACTTC.

The table lists this clonotype with a few counts. At one of its ends the junction is not consistent with the germline gene, which may arise from a read error. The J gene is TRBJ2-3, the V gene TRBV7-7; 8 bases align to TRBD1. This CDR3 has 15 amino acids. Germline CDR1 SSHAT, CDR2 FNYEAQ (reference sequence). The CDR3 region is CASSWGDRTADTQYF. CDR3 nucleotide sequence: TGTGCTAGCAGCTGGGGGGACAGGACCGCAGATACGCAGTATTTT.

This rearrangement joins TRBV9 to TRBJ2-3; D possibly corresponds to TRBD2 (6 bases). Looked up from germline, CDR1 is SGDLS and CDR2 is YYNGEE. Trimming removed 0 bases from V and 2 bases from J, with 13 bases in between. CDR3 size: 16 residues. The CDR3 region has the DNA TGTGCCAGCAGCGTAGGGGCTAGCGACAACACAGATACGCAGTATTTT. It encodes CASSVGASDNTDTQYF. The variable domain in full, with the rest retrieved from reference TRBV9 and TRBJ2-3, is DSGVTQTPKHLITATGQRVTLRCSPRSGDLSVYWYQQSLDQGLQFLIQYYNGEERAKGNILERFSAQQFPDLHSELNLSSLELGDSALYFCASSVGASDNTDTQYFGPGTRLTVL.

This clonotype was seen a few times. This rearrangement joins TRBV12-3 or TRBV12-4 to TRBJ2-6; D ambiguous. V lost 0 bases to trimming and J lost 0 bases, with 12 bases between them. This CDR3 is built from 18 residues. The CDR3 region is CASSLAQLLSSGANVLTF. DNA for the CDR3: TGTGCCAGCAGTTTAGCGCAGTTGTTATCCTCTGGGGCCAACGTCCTGACTTTC.